This paragraph reports one T cell receptor beta chain. The antigen remains unidentified. This sample was included in a study of response to subunit inactivated influenza vaccine. TCRdb reprocessed the RT-PCR reads with MiXCR, giving one entry per CDR3 protein. The repertoire holds about 780,000 distinct CDR3 sequences, with around 18% as singletons. Study-level results: Authors suggested seasonal influenza vaccinations each recruit few new T cells.

V was shortened by 5 bases and J by 1 base, with 12 bases between the two germline ends. Germline CDR1 SGHRS, CDR2 YFSETQ. The CDR3 sequence is 14 residues long. The material was PBMCs from blood, obtained more than 4 days after vaccination. V gene TRBV5-1 combines with J gene TRBJ1-1, with a weak D call TRBD1 (5 bases). This TCR was sampled from a man aged 50 or older who received an inactivated influenza vaccine. CDR3 amino acids: CASRTGHKNTEAFF. Here the CDR3 DNA reads TGCGCCAGCAGAACTGGACACAAGAACACTGAAGCTTTCTTT.